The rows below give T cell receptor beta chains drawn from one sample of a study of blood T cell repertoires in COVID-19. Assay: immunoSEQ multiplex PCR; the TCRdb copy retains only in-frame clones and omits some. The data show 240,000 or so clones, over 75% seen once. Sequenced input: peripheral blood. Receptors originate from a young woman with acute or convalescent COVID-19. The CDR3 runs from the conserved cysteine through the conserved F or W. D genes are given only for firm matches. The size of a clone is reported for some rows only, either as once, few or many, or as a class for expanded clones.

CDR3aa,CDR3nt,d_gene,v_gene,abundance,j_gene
CATSDLTGAQYF,TGTGCCACCAGTGACCTGACGGGGGCGCAGTATTTT,NA,TRBV24-1,NA,TRBJ2-3
CAWSPPFQAYEQYF,TGTGCCTGGAGCCCCCCCTTTCAGGCATACGAGCAGTACTTC,NA,TRBV30,NA,TRBJ2-7
CASSALRSSYEQYF,TGTGCCAGCAGCGCCCTAAGGAGCTCCTACGAGCAGTACTTC,NA,TRBV11-3,NA,TRBJ2-7
CASSQGTLNYEQYF,TGCGCCAGCAGCCAAGGGACTTTAAACTACGAGCAGTACTTC,NA,TRBV4-3,once,TRBJ2-7
CASSEDRAGNTIYF,TGTGCCAGCAGTGAGGACAGGGCTGGAAACACCATATATTTT,TRBD1,TRBV25-1,once,TRBJ1-3
CASSVAVGTQYF,TGTGCCAGCAGCGTAGCTGTCGGGACCCAGTACTTC,NA,TRBV9,NA,TRBJ2-5
CASTLEGSYEQYF,TGTGCCAGCACCCTAGAAGGTTCCTACGAGCAGTACTTC,NA,TRBV12-3/TRBV12-4,NA,TRBJ2-7
CASSQDSRGMAGELFF,TGTGCCAGCAGCCAAGATAGTCGGGGAATGGCCGGGGAGCTGTTTTTT,NA,TRBV14,NA,TRBJ2-2
CAWNRDISSYNEQFF,TGTGCCTGGAACCGGGACATCAGCTCCTACAATGAGCAGTTCTTC,NA,TRBV30,NA,TRBJ2-1
CAWSRNRGTEAFF,TGTGCCTGGAGTCGCAATAGGGGGACTGAAGCTTTCTTT,NA,TRBV30,few,TRBJ1-1